This is a list of T cell receptor beta chains from one sample in a study of identical twins. TCRdb re-called the 5' RACE reads through MiXCR, storing one row per CDR3 protein. Of 500,000 or so distinct CDR3 sequences listed, approximately 22% are singletons. The data also belong to a second study, concerning T cells expressing NK-cell markers.

The sample was CD4+ T cells sorted from blood. The receptors come from a woman younger than 35 in good health. Each CDR3 is given without its conserved first and last residue.

j_call v_call cdr3_aa
TRBJ1-1 TRBV24-1 AANRLIGEVDTEAF
TRBJ2-5 TRBV20-1 SLPEGGETQY
TRBJ2-5 TRBV20-1 SARGTSGRSQETQY
TRBJ1-6 TRBV6-5 ASSYSRAGWVSPLH
TRBJ2-5 TRBV18 ASSPPGQETQY
TRBJ1-3 TRBV11-1 ASSPGTEQQSSGNTIY
TRBJ2-7 TRBV20-1 SARNTQGADEQY
TRBJ1-5 TRBV19 ASIVAGIRPQH
TRBJ2-5 TRBV25-1 ASSEWLARGWQETQY
TRBJ2-5 TRBV20-1 SALPPSGRFQETQY
TRBJ2-1 TRBV3-1 ASSQDNRGLYNEQF
TRBJ2-5 TRBV6-2/TRBV6-3 ASSYVNVPETQY
TRBJ2-3 TRBV7-9 ASSPRRGSSDTQY
TRBJ2-7 TRBV6-2/TRBV6-3 ASSSVSRDEQY
TRBJ1-2 TRBV18 ASSLQGAVANYGYT
TRBJ2-1 TRBV5-1 ASGEMGGSYNEQF
TRBJ2-7 TRBV12-3/TRBV12-4 ASSLRAGGPSYEQY
TRBJ2-2 TRBV29-1 SARTGTGSTNTGELF
TRBJ2-7 TRBV6-6 ASSPSGPEQY
TRBJ2-1 TRBV10-1 ASSLRTSGSNEQF
TRBJ2-7 TRBV20-1 SALTSGASYEQY
TRBJ2-7 TRBV7-2 ASSFDREGIYEQY
TRBJ2-1 TRBV24-1 ATSDPDGSTEQF
TRBJ2-3 TRBV18 ASSPNPGDTQY
TRBJ1-2 TRBV6-1 ASSTGTGYYGYT
TRBJ2-1 TRBV6-1 ASSYSSNEQF
TRBJ2-2 TRBV7-2 ASSFRVATGELF
TRBJ1-1 TRBV5-1 ASSLAIIAGLNTEAF
TRBJ2-7 TRBV10-3 AISELRGVNYEQY
TRBJ2-2 TRBV7-8 ASSIRRGRIPIQNTGELF
TRBJ2-7 TRBV12-3/TRBV12-4 ASSPRRRETYEQY
TRBJ2-3 TRBV7-3 ASSLRGTTDTQY
TRBJ1-2 TRBV5-1 ASSLLGQGSGYT
TRBJ2-1 TRBV15 ATGTYNEQF
TRBJ1-2 TRBV10-3 AISLRDRGGYT
TRBJ1-3 TRBV12-3/TRBV12-4 ASSFAGTSGNTIY
TRBJ1-1 TRBV20-1 SARAAGSNTEAF
TRBJ2-3 TRBV4-1 ASSQDTPDTQY
TRBJ2-7 TRBV7-2 ASSPGLAIYEQY
TRBJ2-2 TRBV5-8 ASSLQLVRTGELF
TRBJ2-2 TRBV5-1 ASSSTGGSGELF
TRBJ2-7 TRBV10-3 AIMTGGYEQY
TRBJ2-2 TRBV9 ASSGTSGIVIAGELF
TRBJ1-6 TRBV20-1 SARVTPALTLH
TRBJ2-1 TRBV4-3 ASSQDFSGPYNEQF
TRBJ2-1 TRBV20-1 SARVPLAGEQF
TRBJ1-2 TRBV5-1 ASSLEPRNNYGYT
TRBJ1-1 TRBV11-2 ASSEDLKNTEAF
TRBJ1-2 TRBV29-1 SVRTGGAHTYGYT
TRBJ1-2 TRBV4-3 ASSVQTSGTGRVGYT